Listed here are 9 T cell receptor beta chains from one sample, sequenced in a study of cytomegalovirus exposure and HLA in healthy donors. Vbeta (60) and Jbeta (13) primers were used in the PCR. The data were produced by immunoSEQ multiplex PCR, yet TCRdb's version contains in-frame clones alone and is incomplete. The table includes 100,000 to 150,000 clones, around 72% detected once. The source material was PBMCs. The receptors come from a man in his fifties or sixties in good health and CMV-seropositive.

In DNA, the CDR3 is TGTGCCAGCAGCTTCCAAGCGGGGAGTATCCCCTACGAGCAGTACTTC. Residues: CASSFQAGSIPYEQYF. The rearrangement links TRBV7-6 to TRBJ2-7; TRBD2 aligns across 7 bases. The CDR3 totals 16 residues. V was clipped by 3 bases and J by 2 bases; unmatched bases: 10. The germline gives CDR1 SGHVS, CDR2 FNYEAQ.

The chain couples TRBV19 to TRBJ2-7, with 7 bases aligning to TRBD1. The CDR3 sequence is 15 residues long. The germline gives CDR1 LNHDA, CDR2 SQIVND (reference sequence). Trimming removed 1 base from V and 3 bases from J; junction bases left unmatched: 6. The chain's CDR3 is CASSIGGRGIYEQYF. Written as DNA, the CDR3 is TGTGCCAGTAGTATAGGTGGCAGGGGGATCTACGAGCAGTACTTC.

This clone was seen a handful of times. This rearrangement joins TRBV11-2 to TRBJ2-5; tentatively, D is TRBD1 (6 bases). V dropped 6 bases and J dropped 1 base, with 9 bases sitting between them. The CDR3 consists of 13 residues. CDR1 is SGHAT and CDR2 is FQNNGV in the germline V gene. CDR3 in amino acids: CASRQDSQETQYF. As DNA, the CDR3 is TGTGCCAGCAGACAGGACAGCCAAGAGACCCAGTACTTC.

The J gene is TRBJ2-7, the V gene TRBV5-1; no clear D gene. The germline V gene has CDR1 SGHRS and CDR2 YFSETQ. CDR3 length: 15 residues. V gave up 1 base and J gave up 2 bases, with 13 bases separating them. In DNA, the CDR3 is TGCGCCAGCAGCTTGAATCCGGGTGTACCCTACGAGCAGTACTTC. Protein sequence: CASSLNPGVPYEQYF.

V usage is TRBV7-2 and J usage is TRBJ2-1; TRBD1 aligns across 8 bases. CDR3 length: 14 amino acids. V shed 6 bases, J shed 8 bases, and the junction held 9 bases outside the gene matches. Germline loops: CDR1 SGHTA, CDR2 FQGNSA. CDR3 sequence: CASRQGVSWDEQFF. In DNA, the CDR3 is TGTGCCAGCAGACAGGGGGTTAGCTGGGATGAGCAGTTCTTC.

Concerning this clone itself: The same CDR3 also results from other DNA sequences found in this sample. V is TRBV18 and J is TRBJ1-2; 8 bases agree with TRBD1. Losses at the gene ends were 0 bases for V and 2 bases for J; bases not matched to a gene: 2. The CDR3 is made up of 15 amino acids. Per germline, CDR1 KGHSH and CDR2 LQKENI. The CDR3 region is CASSPPGTGNYGYTF. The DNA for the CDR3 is TGTGCCAGCTCACCACCGGGGACAGGAAACTATGGCTACACCTTC.

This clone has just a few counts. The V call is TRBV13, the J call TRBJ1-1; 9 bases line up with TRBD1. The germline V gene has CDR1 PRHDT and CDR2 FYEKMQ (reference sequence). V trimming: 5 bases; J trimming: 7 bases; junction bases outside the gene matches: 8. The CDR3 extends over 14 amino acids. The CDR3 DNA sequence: TGTGCCAGCAGCCTGACAGGGGGTTGGGGTGAAGCTTTCTTT. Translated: CASSLTGGWGEAFF. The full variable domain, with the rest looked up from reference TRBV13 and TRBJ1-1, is AAGVIQSPRHLIKEKRETATLKCYPIPRHDTVYWYQQGPGQDPQFLISFYEKMQSDKGSIPDRFSAQQFSDYHSELNMSSLELGDSALYFCASSLTGGWGEAFFGQGTRLTVV.

The CDR3 here is CASSVGLAGGSPDTQYF. For the CDR3, the DNA is TGCGCCAGCAGCGTGGGACTAGCGGGGGGCTCCCCAGATACGCAGTATTTT. V is TRBV5-1 and J is TRBJ2-3; 15 nucleotides match TRBD2. Germline V gene data show CDR1 as SGHRS and CDR2 as YFSETQ. V trimming: 4 bases; J trimming: 4 bases; junction bases outside the gene matches: 7. The CDR3 is 17 residues long.

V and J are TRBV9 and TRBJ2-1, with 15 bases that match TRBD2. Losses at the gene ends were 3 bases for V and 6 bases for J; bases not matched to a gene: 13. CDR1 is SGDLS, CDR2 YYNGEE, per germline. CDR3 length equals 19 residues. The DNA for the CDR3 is TGTGCCAGCAGCGCAGGATTGGGACTAGCGGGAGGAGGGGGCAATGAGCAGTTCTTC. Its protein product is CASSAGLGLAGGGGNEQFF.